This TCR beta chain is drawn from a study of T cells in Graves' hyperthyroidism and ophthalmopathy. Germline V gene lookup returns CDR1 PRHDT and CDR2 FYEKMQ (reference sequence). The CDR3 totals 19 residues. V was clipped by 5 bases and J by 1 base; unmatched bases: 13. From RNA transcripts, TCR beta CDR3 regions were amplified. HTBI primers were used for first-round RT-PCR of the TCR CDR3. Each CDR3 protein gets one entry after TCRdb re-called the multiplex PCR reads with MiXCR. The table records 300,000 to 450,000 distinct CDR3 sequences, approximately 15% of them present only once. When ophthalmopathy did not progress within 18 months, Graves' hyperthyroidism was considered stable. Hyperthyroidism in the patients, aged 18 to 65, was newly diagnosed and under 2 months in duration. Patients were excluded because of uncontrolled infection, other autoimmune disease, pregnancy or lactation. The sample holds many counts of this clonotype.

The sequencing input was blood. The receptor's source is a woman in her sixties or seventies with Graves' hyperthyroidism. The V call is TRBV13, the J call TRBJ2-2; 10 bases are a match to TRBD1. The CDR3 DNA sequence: TGTGCCAGCAGCGTCTCCCGGCGCGGGGACAGGGGGAACACCGGGGAGCTGTTTTTT. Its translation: CASSVSRRGDRGNTGELFF.